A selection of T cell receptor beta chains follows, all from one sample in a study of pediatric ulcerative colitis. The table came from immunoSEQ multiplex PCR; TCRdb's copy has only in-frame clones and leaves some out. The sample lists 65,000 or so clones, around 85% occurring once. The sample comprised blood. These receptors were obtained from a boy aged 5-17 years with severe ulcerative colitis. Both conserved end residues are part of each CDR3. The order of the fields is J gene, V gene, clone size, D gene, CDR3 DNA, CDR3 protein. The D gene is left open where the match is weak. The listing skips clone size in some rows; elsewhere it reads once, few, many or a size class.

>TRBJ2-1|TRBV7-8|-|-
TGTGCCAGCAGCCCCTCTTCTAGTCCAGGGAATGAGCAGTTCTTC
CASSPSSSPGNEQFF
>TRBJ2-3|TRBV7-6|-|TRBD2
TGTGCCAGCAGCCCAGGGACTAGCGGGAGGGATACGCAGTATTTT
CASSPGTSGRDTQYF
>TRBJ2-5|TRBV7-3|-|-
TGTGCCAGCAGCTTAGGCAGGGGCTTCGGAGAGACCCAGTACTTC
CASSLGRGFGETQYF
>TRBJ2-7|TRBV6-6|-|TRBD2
TGTGCCAGCAGAGATACTAGCGGGAGGTACGAGCAGTACTTC
CASRDTSGRYEQYF
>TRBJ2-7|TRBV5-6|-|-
TGTGCCAGCACCCACACCGAGGGTAGTCAGTACTTC
CASTHTEGSQYF
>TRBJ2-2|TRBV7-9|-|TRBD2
TGTGCCAGCAGCTATTCTAGCGGGAGTAGCACCGGGGAGCTGTTTTTT
CASSYSSGSSTGELFF
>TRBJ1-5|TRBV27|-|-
TGTGCCAGCAGTAGAGGGGGTAGCAATCAGCCCCAGCATTTT
CASSRGGSNQPQHF
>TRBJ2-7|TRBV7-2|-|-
TGTGCCAGCAGCCTAGGGGGGCTCGAGCAGTACTTC
CASSLGGLEQYF
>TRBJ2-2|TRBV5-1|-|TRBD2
TGCGCCAGCAGCGCCGGGACTAGCGTTTTCGGCACCGGGGAGCTGTTTTTT
CASSAGTSVFGTGELFF
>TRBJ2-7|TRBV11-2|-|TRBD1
TGTGCCAGCAGCTTAGATCCCCGGACAGGGGCTTACGAGCAGTACTTC
CASSLDPRTGAYEQYF
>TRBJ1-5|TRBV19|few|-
TGTGCCAGTAGCCTTTCATCAGGAGGGGGGTATCAGCCCCAGCATTTT
CASSLSSGGGYQPQHF
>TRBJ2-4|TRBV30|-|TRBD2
TGTGCCTGGGCGGGGGCCCTGAGCGGGAGGGACATTCAGTACTTC
CAWAGALSGRDIQYF
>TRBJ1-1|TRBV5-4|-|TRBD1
TGTGCCAGCAGCCCGTGGAGGACAGGGCCAAATGGCACTGAAGCTTTCTTT
CASSPWRTGPNGTEAFF
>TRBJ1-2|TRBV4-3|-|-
TGCGCCAGCAGCCAAGAAAAGGGGGTTAACTATGGCTACACCTTC
CASSQEKGVNYGYTF
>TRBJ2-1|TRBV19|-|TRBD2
TGTGCCAGTAGACTAGCGGGACTAGCAGACTACAATGAGCAGTTCTTC
CASRLAGLADYNEQFF
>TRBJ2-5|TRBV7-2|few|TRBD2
TGTGCCAGCAGCTTAGGGACCGGGAGGCAGGAGACCCAGTACTTC
CASSLGTGRQETQYF
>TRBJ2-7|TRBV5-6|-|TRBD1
TGTGCCAGCAGCCAAGGACAGGGGAGTTACGAGCAGTACTTC
CASSQGQGSYEQYF
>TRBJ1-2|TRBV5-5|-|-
TGTGCCAGCAGATACGGGACCGAAGATGGCTACACCTTC
CASRYGTEDGYTF
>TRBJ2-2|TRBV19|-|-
TGTGCCAGTAGTTTTGGCGGGAACACCGGGGAGCTGTTTTTT
CASSFGGNTGELFF
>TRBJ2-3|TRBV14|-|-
TGTGCCAGCAGCCAAGATCCGACATCCCCCACAGATACGCAGTATTTT
CASSQDPTSPTDTQYF
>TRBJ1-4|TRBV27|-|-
TGTGCCAGCAGCCCTCCGGGCGGAAAACTGTTTTTT
CASSPPGGKLFF
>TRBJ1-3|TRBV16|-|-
TGTGCCAGCAGCCGATATGAGTGGTACTCTGGAAACACCATATATTTT
CASSRYEWYSGNTIYF
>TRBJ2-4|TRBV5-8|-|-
TGTGCCAGCAGCTTGGAGGGGAACCGACCCTTGGTAGCCAAAAACATTCAGTACTTC
CASSLEGNRPLVAKNIQYF
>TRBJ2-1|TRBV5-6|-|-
TGTGCCAGCAGCACAGGGAGGGGTCTCTACAATGAGCAGTTCTTC
CASSTGRGLYNEQFF
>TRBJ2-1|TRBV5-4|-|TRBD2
TGTGCCAGCAGCTTACGGACTAGCGGGAGTTACAATGAGCAGTTCTTC
CASSLRTSGSYNEQFF
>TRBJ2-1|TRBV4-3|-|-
TGCGCCAGCAGCCAAGAGTTGATGGTGGGCAATGAGCAGTTCTTC
CASSQELMVGNEQFF
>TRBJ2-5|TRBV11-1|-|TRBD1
TGTGCCAGCAGCTTAGGGGACAGGGGGCAAGAGACCCAGTACTTC
CASSLGDRGQETQYF
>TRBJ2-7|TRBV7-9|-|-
TGTGCCAGCAGCTCCCCATTGGTGGGGGAGCAGTACTTC
CASSSPLVGEQYF
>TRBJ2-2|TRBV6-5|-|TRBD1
TGTGCCAGCAGTTCCCGTACAGGGGGAACCACCGGGGAGCTGTTTTTT
CASSSRTGGTTGELFF
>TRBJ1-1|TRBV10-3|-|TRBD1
TGTGCCATCAGACGGACAGGGGACACTGAAGCTTTCTTT
CAIRRTGDTEAFF
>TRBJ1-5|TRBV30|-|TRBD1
TGTGCCTGGAGTGAAGGACAGGGCAATCAGCCCCAGCATTTT
CAWSEGQGNQPQHF
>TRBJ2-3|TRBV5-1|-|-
TGCGCCAGCAGCCTGGAGGGGGGAGGGCCTCAAGATACGCAGTATTTT
CASSLEGGGPQDTQYF
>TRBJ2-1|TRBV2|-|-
TGTGCCAGCAGTGAATCCGGACTGTATTACAATGAGCAGTTCTTC
CASSESGLYYNEQFF
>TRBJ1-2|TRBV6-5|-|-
TGTGCCAGCAGTCCCGGGACTCCTGCCGACTATGGCTACACCTTC
CASSPGTPADYGYTF
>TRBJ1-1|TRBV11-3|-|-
TGTGCCAGCAGCCCTCGGGTACCGGGGAGTACTGAAGCTTTCTTT
CASSPRVPGSTEAFF
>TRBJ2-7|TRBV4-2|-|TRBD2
TGTGCCAGCAGCCAAGATACACTAGCGGTCCACTCCTACGAGCAGTACTTC
CASSQDTLAVHSYEQYF
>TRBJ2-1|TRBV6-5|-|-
TGTGCCAGCAGTTTTAGGAGTACGCACGACAATGAGCAGTTCTTC
CASSFRSTHDNEQFF
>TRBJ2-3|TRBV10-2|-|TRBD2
TGCGCCAGCAAGTCGGGAGGGCCGCAAGATACGCAGTATTTT
CASKSGGPQDTQYF
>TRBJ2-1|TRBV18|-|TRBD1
TGTGCCAGCTCACCCGGGACAGGGTCCTACAATGAGCAGTTCTTC
CASSPGTGSYNEQFF
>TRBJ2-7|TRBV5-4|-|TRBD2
TGTGCCAGCAGCAATCTAGCGGGAGGGTCAGGCCACGAGCAGTACTTC
CASSNLAGGSGHEQYF
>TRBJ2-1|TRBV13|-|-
TGTGCCAGCAGCTTCCCCAGCGGGCTAGAGCAGTTCTTC
CASSFPSGLEQFF
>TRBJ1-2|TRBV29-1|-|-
TGCAGCGTAAAATTTGACAGATATGGCTACACCTTC
CSVKFDRYGYTF
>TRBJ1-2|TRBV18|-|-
TGTGCCAGCTCACCTTGGTCAGACCAGCCCAACTATGGCTACACCTTC
CASSPWSDQPNYGYTF